These T cell receptor beta chains were read from a single sample in a study of blood T cell repertoires in COVID-19. The method was immunoSEQ multiplex PCR; TCRdb's version includes in-frame clones alone and lacks a portion of them. The top ten clones hold around 3.6% of a sample with 230,000 or so clones, about 86% of them seen once. Sequencing was done on a sample of PBMCs or T cells enriched from blood (not recorded which). These receptors all stem from a man between 50 and 59 years old who had recovered from COVID-19. Each CDR3 is given with its conserved first and last residue. The D gene is left open where the match is weak. Only some rows state a clone size, as once, few, many or a class for expanded clones.

j_call,d_call,v_call,clone_size,cdr3_nt,cdr3_aa
TRBJ2-7,.,TRBV11-3,.,TGTGCCAGCAGCTTAGGAGGAGGGGCCGTCGAGCAGTACTTC,CASSLGGGAVEQYF
TRBJ1-1,TRBD1,TRBV14,.,TGTGCCAGCAGCCAAGTTCCGGGACAGGGGGCCATCGAAGCTTTCTTT,CASSQVPGQGAIEAFF
TRBJ2-3,TRBD2,TRBV27,.,TGTGCCAGCAAAATCCGGACTAGCGGGAGCACAGATACGCAGTATTTT,CASKIRTSGSTDTQYF
TRBJ2-7,.,TRBV11-2,once,TGTGCCAGCAGCTTAGAGGGGCTCTCCTACGAGCAGTACTTC,CASSLEGLSYEQYF
TRBJ2-2,.,TRBV19,.,TGTGCCAGTACCCCGGACAGTAACACCGGGGAGCTGTTTTTT,CASTPDSNTGELFF
TRBJ1-1,.,TRBV5-1,.,TGCGCCAGCAGCTTGGACGAGGGGGTAGCTTTCTTT,CASSLDEGVAFF
TRBJ2-7,TRBD1,TRBV19,few,TGTGCCAGTAGTATGGCCCCCGGGACAGTTTCCTACGAGCAGTACTTC,CASSMAPGTVSYEQYF
TRBJ1-1,.,TRBV12-5,.,TGTGCTAGTGGTTATGAGTTAAACACTGAAGCTTTCTTT,CASGYELNTEAFF
TRBJ2-5,TRBD2,TRBV9,.,TGTGCCAGCAGCGTAGATGGGGGAGGGGGTAAGGCTAGCGGGAGCCACGGCCAAGAGACCCAGTACTTC,CASSVDGGGGKASGSHGQETQYF
TRBJ2-1,TRBD1,TRBV11-3,.,TGTGCTATCAAGGAGGGGACAGGACGATCCTACAATGAGCAGTTCTTC,CAIKEGTGRSYNEQFF
TRBJ1-1,.,TRBV19,.,TGTGCCAGTAGTATAGGTCAGGCAATAGGTGAAGCTTTCTTT,CASSIGQAIGEAFF
TRBJ1-4,.,TRBV28,.,TGTGCCAGCAGCCCCGGGACAAGCATTGAAAAACTGTTTTTT,CASSPGTSIEKLFF
TRBJ2-2,TRBD1,TRBV28,.,TGTGCCAGCAGCGACCTGACAGGGGTCGCCGGGGAGCTGTTTTTT,CASSDLTGVAGELFF
TRBJ2-2,.,TRBV2,.,TGTGCCAGCAGGATCGGACAGATCACCGGGGAGCTGTTTTTT,CASRIGQITGELFF
TRBJ1-6,.,TRBV30,.,TGTGCCTGGAGTCCGGGGGGTTCAAATAATTCACCCCTCCACTTT,CAWSPGGSNNSPLHF
TRBJ1-2,.,TRBV20-1,.,TGCAGTGCTAGTGGGGCAGCCGGCAGCTTC,CSASGAAGSF
TRBJ1-3,.,TRBV3-1/TRBV3-2,.,TGTGCCAGCAGCCAACTGGCCCCAGGGTCGGGAAACACCATATATTTT,CASSQLAPGSGNTIYF
TRBJ2-2,.,TRBV12-3/TRBV12-4,.,TGTGCCAGCAGTGGACTTACTACCGGGGAGCTGTTTTTT,CASSGLTTGELFF
TRBJ1-1,.,TRBV5-1,few,TGCGCCAGCAGCTTCAACCCCAGCCCGACAGCCCACGAGAATCTGAACACTGAAGCTTTCTTT,CASSFNPSPTAHENLNTEAFF
TRBJ2-6,TRBD1,TRBV4-3,.,TGCGCCAGCAGCCAACTCCCGGGACAGGGGTTTCTTGGTGGGGCCAACGTCCTGACTTTC,CASSQLPGQGFLGGANVLTF
TRBJ2-7,.,TRBV29-1,.,TGCAGCGCCCTTAAAGGAGCCCCTTCCTACGAGCAGTACTTC,CSALKGAPSYEQYF
TRBJ2-3,.,TRBV12-3/TRBV12-4,once,TGTGCCAGCAGTTACACTACGCAGTATTTT,CASSYTTQYF
TRBJ1-6,TRBD1,TRBV6-6,.,TGTGCCAGCAGTCTGGATGGGGGACAGGGGGCGCGATCACCCCTCCACTTT,CASSLDGGQGARSPLHF
TRBJ1-2,.,TRBV19,.,TGTGCCAGTAGTATAGAGTACGGAGGCTATGGCTACACCTTC,CASSIEYGGYGYTF
TRBJ1-1,.,TRBV12-3/TRBV12-4,.,TGTGCCAGCATACAGACACGGAACACTGAAGCTTTCTTT,CASIQTRNTEAFF
TRBJ2-5,TRBD1,TRBV5-6,.,TGTGCCAGCAGTTTACAGGGGCAAGAGACCCAGTACTTC,CASSLQGQETQYF
TRBJ2-2,TRBD2,TRBV28,.,TGTGCCAGCAGGTGGGGGGGTGTCACCGGGGAGCTGTTTTTT,CASRWGGVTGELFF
TRBJ2-2,.,TRBV28,.,TGTGCCAGCAGTTTTTTTTGGAGGGGGGGATACACCGGGGAGCTGTTTTTT,CASSFFWRGGYTGELFF
TRBJ2-3,.,TRBV7-6,.,TGTGCCAGCAGCCCTAGGATATCTTCCACAGATACGCAGTATTTT,CASSPRISSTDTQYF
TRBJ2-7,TRBD1,TRBV6-1,.,TGTGCCAGCAGTTCAGGGGGTACCTACGAGCAGTACTTC,CASSSGGTYEQYF
TRBJ1-1,.,TRBV19,.,TGTGCCCCTACTGAAGCTTTCTTT,CAPTEAFF
TRBJ2-7,TRBD1,TRBV6-6,.,TGTGCCACCGATAAAGGGACAGATACCTACGAGCAGTACTTC,CATDKGTDTYEQYF
TRBJ2-1,.,TRBV19,.,TGTGCCAGTAGTATATCGGGGGTATACAATGAGCAGTTCTTC,CASSISGVYNEQFF
TRBJ2-7,.,TRBV3-1/TRBV3-2,.,TGTGCCAGCAGCCGAGGGGGCGGGACTCCCTACGAGCAGTACTTC,CASSRGGGTPYEQYF
TRBJ2-2,.,TRBV6-1,.,TGTGCCAGCAGTGAATGGCGAGGCGGGGAGCTGTTTTTT,CASSEWRGGELFF
TRBJ1-3,.,TRBV15,.,TGTGCCACCAGCAGAGCACAGCCGGGAAACACCATATATTTT,CATSRAQPGNTIYF
TRBJ2-7,.,TRBV21-1,.,TGTGCCAGCAGCAAGACCTTGCGGCAGGACAGCTCCTACGAGCAGTACTTC,CASSKTLRQDSSYEQYF
TRBJ1-3,TRBD1,TRBV7-6,.,TGTGCCAGCAGCCCAGTCCAGGGACAGACCTCTGGAAACACCATATATTTT,CASSPVQGQTSGNTIYF
TRBJ2-2,.,TRBV2,.,TGTGCCAGCAGTGAGGAGCCAGGGCGGACCGGGGAGCTGTTTTTT,CASSEEPGRTGELFF
TRBJ1-6,TRBD1,TRBV7-9,.,TGTGCCAGCAGCTCCGGGACAGAATATAATTCACCCCTCCACTTT,CASSSGTEYNSPLHF
TRBJ1-4,.,TRBV6-5,.,TGTGCCAGCACCAATTCCCCTTCGGGGGGCGAAAAACTGTTTTTT,CASTNSPSGGEKLFF
TRBJ2-1,.,TRBV27,.,TGTGCCAGCAGTCCCTATACCCAAGGCGGTTCTGGGGAGCAGTTCTTC,CASSPYTQGGSGEQFF
TRBJ2-1,TRBD2,TRBV7-2,.,TGTGCCAGCAGCGGACGACTAGCGGGATATCACTACAATGAGCAGTTCTTC,CASSGRLAGYHYNEQFF
TRBJ2-7,.,TRBV10-3,.,TGTGCCATCAGTGTTAAAGGGAGGCAAAGCTACGAGCAGTACTTC,CAISVKGRQSYEQYF
TRBJ2-7,TRBD1,TRBV19,.,TGTGCCAGTAGTTCGACAGGGGTTGCCTCCTACGAGCAGTACTTC,CASSSTGVASYEQYF
TRBJ1-2,.,TRBV5-1,.,TGCGCCAGCAGCAGTACAGGGCCCGGCTACACCTTC,CASSSTGPGYTF
TRBJ1-3,TRBD1,TRBV18,.,TGTGCCAGCTCACCACGGACAGGGGATCGAAACACCATATATTTT,CASSPRTGDRNTIYF
TRBJ2-7,.,TRBV5-1,.,TGCGCCAGCAGCTTGGGACCGGGGATCGGGGAGCAGTACTTC,CASSLGPGIGEQYF
TRBJ1-1,.,TRBV10-1,.,TGCGCCAGCAGTGTACAGGGGAACACTGAAGCTTTCTTT,CASSVQGNTEAFF
TRBJ2-1,TRBD1,TRBV19,.,TGTGCCAGTAGTATAGGACAGGGCCTTAAAGACAATGAGCAGTTCTTC,CASSIGQGLKDNEQFF
TRBJ1-3,TRBD1,TRBV6-2/TRBV6-3,.,TGTGCCAGCAGTCGAGGACAGGGAAGTGGAAACACCATATATTTT,CASSRGQGSGNTIYF
TRBJ2-7,TRBD1,TRBV19,few,TGTGCCAGTAACATCCAGGGGGCCCAGAGCGAGCAGTACTTC,CASNIQGAQSEQYF
TRBJ1-4,.,TRBV5-1,few,TGCGCCAGCAGCTTGGCACTACAGGTTACTAATGAAAAACTGTTTTTT,CASSLALQVTNEKLFF
TRBJ2-7,TRBD1,TRBV7-2,.,TGTGCCAGCAGCTCCGCCGGGACAGGGGCGTACGAGCAGTACTTC,CASSSAGTGAYEQYF
TRBJ1-5,.,TRBV6-5,.,TGTGCCAGCGAAACTTCTCGGGGGTATCAGCCCCAGCATTTT,CASETSRGYQPQHF
TRBJ1-3,TRBD1,TRBV5-6,.,TGTGCCAGCAGCTTGTTAGGACAGGGGGAGACTGGAAACACCATATATTTT,CASSLLGQGETGNTIYF
TRBJ1-1,.,TRBV7-2,.,TGTGCCAGCAGCTTCGCCAGGGCCGAAGCTTTCTTT,CASSFARAEAFF